The source of this T cell receptor beta chain is a study of shared clonotypes between healthy human individuals. Looking at the study overall: The donor pool was made up of a couple of women and three men aged 18 to 49.

Between the trimmed V and J ends, which lost 6 bases and 2 bases, there was a span of 16 bases. Germline-derived CDR1 and CDR2 are ENHRY and SYGVKD. CDR3 length equals 15 residues. As handled by the study authors: ImmunoSEQ only sent back junction sequences with no quality scores, so filtering was done differently. Some clones are missing from TCRdb's copy, which holds only in-frame ones; the method was immunoSEQ multiplex PCR. That table furnishes V, J and clone size, whereas the DNA furnished D and trimming. The sample has approximately 2.1 million clones, more than 85% seen once; the top ten hold roughly 0.36%.

The sample comprised naive CD4+ T cells from PBMCs. Subset: CD45RA+ positively selected. This sequence joins TRBV10-3 and TRBJ1-1; no clear D. The sequence derives from a man aged 18 to 29 in good health. Some clones in this sample may be carry-over from other donors' samples. In DNA form, the CDR3 reads TGTGCCATCAGAGAGACGCACAGCGATAACACTGAAGCTTTCTTT. This sequence encodes CAIRETHSDNTEAFF.